One sample yielded the 28 T cell receptor beta chains listed below, sequenced in a study of beta chain features in type 1 diabetes. Study-wide results and caveats: Type 1 diabetes patients had moderately but significantly shorter TCRB CDR3s in all four CD4+ subsets.

TCRB transcripts that were expressed got sequenced, as all of the isolated RNA had been reverse transcribed. Repertoires were generated with immunoSEQ multiplex PCR, while TCRdb's copy carries only in-frame clones and drops some. This table has more than 250,000 clones, approximately 15% appearing once. For these receptors, no antigen is known. The sample was naive CD4+ T cells from blood. The receptors come from a man aged 18 to 30 with type 1 diabetes.

The chain links TRBV2 to TRBJ2-7, with D possibly being TRBD1 (5 bases). Germline V gene lookup returns CDR1 SNHLY and CDR2 FYNNEI. CDR3 length equals 12 residues. Trimming pared 6 bases from V and 6 bases from J, leaving 12 bases between. DNA for the CDR3: TGTGCCAGCAGAGATCAGGGTGCCGAGCAGTACTTC. Amino acids: CASRDQGAEQYF. The full variable domain, its missing parts supplied by reference TRBV2 and TRBJ2-7, is EPEVTQTPSHQVTQMGQEVILRCVPISNHLYFYWYRQILGQKVEFLVSFYNNEISEKSEIFDDQFSVERPDGSNFTLKIRSTKLEDSAMYFCASRDQGAEQYFGPGTRLTVT.

Only one count was recorded for this clone. V is TRBV6-5 and J is TRBJ2-5; 10 nucleotides agree with TRBD1. The CDR3 covers 15 residues. V lost 3 bases, J lost 3 bases, and 4 bases stayed unmatched. Germline CDR1 reads MNHEY; CDR2 reads SVGAGI. Here the CDR3 DNA reads TGTGCCAGCAGTTATGGGACAGGGGATAAAGAGACCCAGTACTTC. Protein: CASSYGTGDKETQYF.

This chain links TRBV5-4 with TRBJ1-1, with D maybe TRBD1 (5 bases). The ends were cut back, 0 bases at V and 7 bases at J, with 13 bases in the middle. Looked up from germline, CDR1 is SGHNT and CDR2 is YYREEE (reference sequence). The CDR3 covers 14 residues. The CDR3 coding sequence is TGTGCCAGCAGCTTGGTCGGTCAGGGAGGTGAAGCTTTCTTT. This codes for CASSLVGQGGEAFF.

This chain connects TRBV6-5 to TRBJ1-4, with 7 nucleotides matching TRBD1. The germline V gene encodes CDR1 MNHEY and CDR2 SVGAGI. The ends lost 6 bases at V and 3 bases at J; junction bases unmatched: 4. This CDR3 is built from 14 residues. In DNA, the CDR3 is TGTGCCAGCAGCTTCGGGACAGCTAATGAAAAACTGTTTTTT. Amino acids: CASSFGTANEKLFF.

This clone was counted between two and nine times. The rearrangement joins TRBV5-1 to TRBJ2-3, with a weak D call TRBD2 (6 bases). This CDR3 has 14 amino acids. Germline assignment: CDR1 SGHRS and CDR2 YFSETQ. Trimming pared 4 bases from V and 2 bases from J, leaving 11 bases between. CDR3 nucleotide sequence: TGCGCCAGCAGCCCGGGGGAGAACACAGATACGCAGTATTTT. This gives the protein CASSPGENTDTQYF.

This chain links TRBV30 with TRBJ2-1, with D unclear. Germline values: CDR1 GTSNPN, CDR2 SVGIG (reference sequence). V was shortened by 2 bases and J by 0 bases, with 8 bases between the two germline ends. The CDR3 is 14 residues long. Here the CDR3 DNA reads TGTGCCTGGAGTCAGTCTAGCTCCTACAATGAGCAGTTCTTC. Amino acid sequence: CAWSQSSSYNEQFF.

The gene calls are TRBV5-1 and TRBJ2-7; tentative D call: TRBD2 (6 bases). The CDR3 length is 15 residues. V was clipped by 4 bases and J by 4 bases, with 18 bases between them. The germline gives CDR1 SGHRS, CDR2 YFSETQ. Written as DNA, the CDR3 is TGCGCCAGCAGCCGCACCCTGGGGGGTGGATACGAGCAGTACTTC. Translating gives CASSRTLGGGYEQYF.

This clone was observed a few times. The J gene is TRBJ2-3, the V gene TRBV11-2; 8 nucleotides line up with TRBD2. The V gene's germline CDR1 is SGHAT and CDR2 FQNNGV. The CDR3 covers 15 residues. Trimming cost V 5 bases and J 5 bases; bases outside gene matches: 9. CDR3 sequence reads: CASSPKRGQEDTQYF. CDR3 nucleotides: TGTGCCAGCAGCCCCAAGCGGGGGCAGGAAGATACGCAGTATTTT.

The J gene is TRBJ2-7, the V gene TRBV5-4; D is uncertain. Germline lookup yields CDR1 SGHNT and CDR2 YYREEE (reference sequence). Between the trimmed V and J ends, which lost 0 bases and 0 bases, there was a span of 10 bases. The CDR3 sequence is 15 residues long. CDR3 protein: CASSLGADFSYEQYF. The CDR3 DNA reads as TGTGCCAGCAGCTTGGGCGCAGACTTCTCCTACGAGCAGTACTTC.

A few counts support this clone. The V call is TRBV27, the J call TRBJ1-1; tentatively, D is TRBD1 (6 bases). Per the germline V gene, CDR1 is MNHEY and CDR2 is SMNVEV (reference sequence). The CDR3 consists of 13 residues. V was cut by 5 bases and J by 5 bases, with 12 bases left in between. The CDR3 region is CASSQQGWTEAFF. The CDR3 DNA is TGTGCCAGCAGTCAACAGGGTTGGACTGAAGCTTTCTTT.

This clone was found a few times. The chain has TRBV19 and TRBJ1-6; D might be TRBD1 (5 bases). The V end lost 6 bases, the J end lost 13 bases, and 10 bases lay between the germline ends. Germline V gives CDR1 LNHDA, CDR2 SQIVND (reference sequence). The CDR3 runs to 11 residues. The DNA of the CDR3 is TGTGCCAGTAGCGACAGAGGCCCCCTCCACTTT. Translated, it gives CASSDRGPLHF.

The table lists this clone with a few counts. This rearrangement joins TRBV5-1 to TRBJ2-7; D may be TRBD2 (5 bases). Germline CDR1 is SGHRS and CDR2 is YFSETQ. This CDR3 spans 12 amino acids. Trimming took 0 bases from V and 6 from J, leaving 7 bases between them. The CDR3 is CASSLAGSEQYF. In DNA, the CDR3 is TGCGCCAGCAGCTTGGCGGGATCCGAGCAGTACTTC. Complete variable domain (other parts from reference TRBV5-1 and TRBJ2-7): KAGVTQTPRYLIKTRGQQVTLSCSPISGHRSVSWYQQTPGQGLQFLFEYFSETQRNKGNFPGRFSGRQFSNSRSEMNVSTLELGDSALYLCASSLAGSEQYFGPGTRLTVT.

This clone came up a few times. The chain couples TRBV7-9 to TRBJ1-1, with D uncertain. Deletions cut 5 bases from V and 0 bases from J, with 13 bases between. This CDR3 is built from 15 residues. The germline CDR1 and CDR2 sequences are SEHNR and FQNEAQ (reference sequence). For the CDR3, the DNA is TGTGCCAGCAGCCCTACCGTGCCAATGAACACTGAAGCTTTCTTT. This gives the protein CASSPTVPMNTEAFF. The full variable domain, completed using reference TRBV7-9 and TRBJ1-1, is DTGVSQNPRHKITKRGQNVTFRCDPISEHNRLYWYRQTLGQGPEFLTYFQNEAQLEKSRLLSDRFSAERPKGSFSTLEIQRTEQGDSAMYLCASSPTVPMNTEAFFGQGTRLTVV.

The chain links TRBV5-6 to TRBJ2-7; D is possibly TRBD1 (5 bases). The germline V gene has CDR1 SGHDT and CDR2 YYEEEE. The CDR3 runs 15 residues. V was trimmed by 0 bases and J by 3 bases, leaving 13 bases between them. CDR3 nucleotides: TGTGCCAGCAGCTTGGGGGTAAGCAGGGACTACGAGCAGTACTTC. Amino acids: CASSLGVSRDYEQYF.

This clone was picked up a small number of times. The gene calls are TRBV30 and TRBJ2-1; D is unresolved. The CDR3 covers 13 residues. Trimming removed 3 bases at V and 7 bases at J, with 13 bases between. The germline V gene encodes CDR1 GTSNPN and CDR2 SVGIG (reference sequence). The CDR3 nucleotides are TGTGCCTGGAGCCTTAGCACTCCAAATGAGCAGTTCTTC. Amino acid sequence: CAWSLSTPNEQFF.

The V call is TRBV18, the J call TRBJ1-1; TRBD1 might be the D (5 bases). Deletions cut 6 bases from V and 1 base from J, with 12 bases between. Germline V gives CDR1 KGHSH, CDR2 LQKENI. There are 14 residues in the CDR3. The CDR3: CASSMGLTNTEAFF. The CDR3 DNA reads as TGTGCCAGCTCGATGGGGCTGACGAACACTGAAGCTTTCTTT.

This clone was detected only a few times. This chain uses TRBV6-6 with TRBJ2-4; D is perhaps TRBD2 (5 bases). The CDR3 runs 14 residues. Germline values: CDR1 MNHNY, CDR2 SVGAGI (reference sequence). Trimming took off 3 bases at V and 5 bases at J, with 11 bases between the two ends. The CDR3 loop is CASSYPPEENIQYF. As DNA, the CDR3 is TGTGCCAGCAGTTATCCTCCGGAGGAAAACATTCAGTACTTC.

This clone was detected only a few times. V is TRBV6-6 and J is TRBJ2-2; D may be TRBD1 (6 bases). Germline V CDR1 and CDR2: MNHNY, SVGAGI (reference sequence). The V end lost 4 bases, the J end lost 4 bases, and 13 bases lay between the germline ends. The CDR3 covers 15 residues. As DNA, the CDR3 is TGTGCCAGCAGTTGGGCAGGGGCAAGCACCGGGGAGCTGTTTTTT. Translated, it gives CASSWAGASTGELFF.

This clone was detected a few times. The rearrangement joins TRBV5-4 to TRBJ2-7, with TRBD1 identical over 9 bases. After removal of 0 bases from V and 4 bases from J, the junction contained 5 bases not matched to a gene. Per the germline V gene, CDR1 is SGHNT and CDR2 is YYREEE (reference sequence). The CDR3 runs 15 residues. The CDR3 sequence: CASSLGWTGVYEQYF. The CDR3, as DNA: TGTGCCAGCAGCTTGGGTTGGACAGGGGTATACGAGCAGTACTTC.

This clone has a handful of counts. This CDR3 reads CASSRDRSSGNTIYF. In DNA, the CDR3 is TGTGCCAGCAGCCGAGACAGAAGCTCTGGAAACACCATATATTTT. The chain is built from TRBV5-4 and TRBJ1-3; D perhaps matches TRBD1 (5 bases). Germline loops: CDR1 SGHNT, CDR2 YYREEE (reference sequence). This CDR3 is built from 15 residues. Trimming pared 4 bases from V and 0 bases from J, leaving 11 bases between.

The chain combines TRBV5-4 with TRBJ2-2, with D perhaps matching TRBD1 (6 bases). The germline CDR1 and CDR2 sequences are SGHNT and YYREEE (reference sequence). The CDR3 is 15 residues long. Trimming took off 4 bases at V and 2 bases at J, with 12 bases between the two ends. The CDR3 DNA reads as TGTGCCAGCAGCATGGGGGCAGAAAACACCGGGGAGCTGTTTTTT. Amino acid sequence: CASSMGAENTGELFF.

In its sample, this clone was seen a few times. This rearrangement joins TRBV4-1 to TRBJ1-2; D gene ambiguous. V lost 5 bases and J 0 bases, leaving 13 bases between the germline ends. This CDR3 is 15 amino acids long. CDR1 MGHRA and CDR2 YSYEKL come from the germline V gene. CDR3 coding DNA: TGCGCCAGCAGCAAGCAGGAATCTACTAACTATGGCTACACCTTC. It translates to CASSKQESTNYGYTF.

This clone occurred a few times. The chain recombines TRBV29-1 with TRBJ1-5, with 10 bases fitting TRBD1. The CDR3 covers 14 residues. After removal of 6 bases from V and 4 bases from J, the junction contained 6 bases not matched to a gene. Looked up from germline, CDR1 is SQVTM and CDR2 is ANQGSEA. The CDR3 DNA sequence: TGCAGCGTCTGGACAGGGGGGGTTAATCAGCCCCAGCATTTT. This sequence encodes CSVWTGGVNQPQHF.

The rearrangement links TRBV9 to TRBJ2-5, with D tentatively TRBD1 (6 bases). CDR1 SGDLS and CDR2 YYNGEE come from the germline V gene. V was pared by 4 bases and J by 1 base, with 11 bases between. The CDR3 spans 14 residues. For the CDR3, the DNA is TGTGCCAGCAGCCCCGGACAGAGCCAAGAGACCCAGTACTTC. It encodes CASSPGQSQETQYF.

V is TRBV7-9 and J is TRBJ2-1; tentatively, D is TRBD2 (5 bases). Germline CDR1 and CDR2: SEHNR and FQNEAQ (reference sequence). Trimming removed 4 bases at V and 1 base at J, with 11 bases between. There are 15 residues in the CDR3. The CDR3 DNA is TGTGCCAGCAGCTCCCATCGGGGATCCTACAATGAGCAGTTCTTC. Encoded protein: CASSSHRGSYNEQFF.

This clone appeared a few times. The chain recombines TRBV5-1 with TRBJ2-7; TRBD2 is a possible D gene (5 bases). Looked up from germline, CDR1 is SGHRS and CDR2 is YFSETQ. V lost 7 bases and J lost 2, with 16 bases in between. This CDR3 spans 14 amino acids. The CDR3 region is CASALDGVTYEQYF. The CDR3 DNA reads as TGCGCCAGCGCGTTGGACGGGGTTACCTACGAGCAGTACTTC.

This chain links TRBV6-5 with TRBJ2-3, with TRBD1 matching 11 bases. Trimming cost V 6 bases and J 7 bases; bases outside gene matches: 6. The germline CDR1 and CDR2 sequences are MNHEY and SVGAGI. CDR3 size: 14 residues. Here the CDR3 reads CASSRGTGGNTQYF. CDR3 in DNA: TGTGCCAGCAGCCGAGGGACAGGGGGAAATACGCAGTATTTT.

This clone was observed a handful of times. This chain connects TRBV6-5 to TRBJ2-3, with 9 nucleotides matching TRBD1. The germline gives CDR1 MNHEY, CDR2 SVGAGI. Losses at the gene ends were 7 bases for V and 1 base for J; bases not matched to a gene: 3. The CDR3 contains 14 residues. CDR3 sequence: CASKTGGGTDTQYF. CDR3 coding DNA: TGTGCCAGCAAAACAGGGGGCGGCACAGATACGCAGTATTTT.